These 20 T cell receptor beta chains originate from one sample sequenced in a study of blood T cell repertoires in COVID-19. Generated by immunoSEQ multiplex PCR, the TCRdb table keeps only in-frame clones and is missing some. The repertoire has 150,000 to 200,000 clones, approximately 89% of them found once; the top ten carry approximately 0.8%. The sample taken for sequencing was PBMCs or T cells enriched from blood (not recorded which). These receptors originate from a woman aged 18 to 35 who had recovered from COVID-19.

V usage is TRBV20-1 and J usage is TRBJ2-5, with D uncertain. Trimming took 3 bases from V and 0 from J, leaving 17 bases between them. The CDR3 consists of 16 residues. Germline CDR1 DFQATT, CDR2 SNEGSKA (reference sequence). The DNA of the CDR3 is TGCAGTGCTAGTATCGGTAGCAGCTCGTACCAAGAGACCCAGTACTTC. This translates into CSASIGSSSYQETQYF.

This rearrangement joins TRBV5-1 to TRBJ2-5, with TRBD1 matching 7 bases. The length of the CDR3 is 15 residues. V lost 6 bases, J lost 0 bases, and 8 bases stayed unmatched. Germline loops: CDR1 SGHRS, CDR2 YFSETQ. The CDR3 coding sequence is TGCGCCAGCACTCGGACAGGACGGTACCAAGAGACCCAGTACTTC. Translating gives CASTRTGRYQETQYF.

The chain uses TRBV10-3 and TRBJ2-7; 9 bases map to TRBD1. Germline V lookup: CDR1 ENHRY, CDR2 SYGVKD. CDR3 length equals 17 residues. The J segment lost 5 bases and the V segment lost 10 bases, leaving 21 bases of the junction unmatched. The CDR3 DNA sequence: TGTGCCACCGATGGGGCCGGACCCGGGACAGGGCTAGACGAGCAGTACTTC. It yields the protein CATDGAGPGTGLDEQYF.

The CDR3 loop reads CASSARTGGGEQYF. CDR3 nucleotides: TGCGCCAGCAGCGCCAGGACAGGGGGAGGCGAGCAGTACTTC. V gene TRBV5-1 combines with J gene TRBJ2-7; 10 bases are shared with TRBD1. This CDR3 has 14 residues. With 4 bases clipped from V and 6 bases from J, the junction kept 7 bases outside the gene matches. CDR1 is SGHRS, CDR2 YFSETQ, per germline.

The V and J genes are TRBV11-3 and TRBJ2-1; D not certain. The CDR3 length is 15 residues. Germline CDR1 reads SGHNT; CDR2 reads YENEEA. Deletions cut 1 base from V and 4 bases from J, with 11 bases between. DNA of the CDR3: TGTGCCAGCAGCTTAGGAGTCTCTGATTACAATGAGCAGTTCTTC. As protein: CASSLGVSDYNEQFF.

The V gene is TRBV4-1, the J gene TRBJ1-1; D possibly corresponds to TRBD1 (6 bases). The length of the CDR3 is 15 residues. The germline V and J ends were trimmed by 4 bases and 4 bases, with 16 bases remaining between them. The germline gives CDR1 MGHRA, CDR2 YSYEKL. CDR3 protein: CASSLIQGVFTEAFF. For the CDR3, the DNA is TGCGCCAGCAGCCTCATACAGGGTGTCTTCACTGAAGCTTTCTTT.

J is TRBJ2-7 and V is TRBV3-1 (or the pseudogene TRBV3-2); 10 bases agree with TRBD2. The V gene end was trimmed by 0 bases and the J gene end by 3 bases; junction bases not matched to a gene: 2. CDR1 is LGHDT, CDR2 YNNKEL, per germline (reference sequence). The CDR3 totals 15 residues. The CDR3 region is CASSQELAGVYEQYF. The CDR3 region has the DNA TGTGCCAGCAGCCAAGAGCTAGCGGGAGTCTACGAGCAGTACTTC.

The chain couples TRBV18 to TRBJ2-1, with D perhaps matching TRBD2 (6 bases). V lost 6 bases and J lost 8, with 20 bases in between. Germline values: CDR1 KGHSH, CDR2 LQKENI. CDR3 size: 15 residues. CDR3 protein: CASSPGLPKVDEQFF. CDR3 bases: TGTGCCAGCTCGCCGGGACTCCCAAAGGTCGATGAGCAGTTCTTC.

V is TRBV11-1 and J is TRBJ2-7; D unresolved. The CDR3 contains 12 residues. Per germline, CDR1 SGHAT and CDR2 FQDESV (reference sequence). With 3 bases removed from V and 3 bases from J, the gap between germline ends came to 6 bases. The CDR3 sequence: CASSFLGYEQYF. CDR3 DNA: TGTGCCAGCAGCTTTCTCGGCTACGAGCAGTACTTC.

The chain links TRBV7-9 to TRBJ2-1; 14 bases align to TRBD2. CDR3 length: 16 residues. Germline V CDR1 and CDR2: SEHNR, FQNEAQ (reference sequence). The trim removed 5 bases at V and 4 bases at J, leaving 4 bases unmatched. CDR3 DNA: TGTGCCAGCAGCCCTGGGACTAGCGGGAGTTACAATGAGCAGTTCTTC. Amino acids: CASSPGTSGSYNEQFF.

The rearrangement joins TRBV28 to TRBJ1-1, with no clear D. The germline CDR1 and CDR2 sequences are MDHEN and SYDVKM. The length of the CDR3 is 16 residues. The V and J ends lost 4 bases and 3 bases respectively, with 18 bases between them. CDR3 sequence (DNA): TGTGCCAGCAGTTCCATCCCCGCCAGGATGTACACTGAAGCTTTCTTT. It yields the protein CASSSIPARMYTEAFF.

For the CDR3, the DNA is TGTGCCAGCACCCCCGGGACATACGGCAATGAGCAGTTCTTC. It translates to CASTPGTYGNEQFF. The chain links TRBV27 to TRBJ2-1; TRBD1 is a possible D gene (6 bases). This CDR3 is 14 amino acids long. The V end was cut by 7 bases, the J end by 6 bases, with 16 bases between. The germline gives CDR1 MNHEY, CDR2 SMNVEV (reference sequence).

The chain links TRBV6-1 to TRBJ2-1, with 8 bases aligning to TRBD2. CDR1 and CDR2 from the germline V gene are MNHNS and SASEGT. With 2 bases clipped from V and 8 bases from J, the junction kept 8 bases outside the gene matches. CDR3 size: 15 residues. CDR3 nucleotides: TGTGCCAGCAGTGAATGGACGGGAGGGGGGGATGAGCAGTTCTTC. Its protein product is CASSEWTGGGDEQFF.

The genes are TRBV28 and TRBJ2-5; 13 bases match TRBD2. V dropped 2 bases and J dropped 5; count of bases not matched to a gene: 8. The CDR3 totals 17 residues. The germline gives CDR1 MDHEN, CDR2 SYDVKM. Here the CDR3 reads CASSLRVGLAGRETQYF. The CDR3 bases are TGTGCCAGCAGTTTAAGGGTGGGACTAGCGGGACGTGAGACCCAGTACTTC.

J is TRBJ1-5 and V is TRBV19; D unresolved. CDR3 length equals 15 residues. The V gene lost 3 bases and the J gene lost 3 bases, with 12 bases spanning the gap. Per the germline V gene, CDR1 is LNHDA and CDR2 is SQIVND (reference sequence). The CDR3 DNA sequence: TGTGCCAGTAGTATGTGGCAGGTCAACAATCAGCCCCAGCATTTT. Protein sequence: CASSMWQVNNQPQHF.

The gene calls are TRBV24-1 and TRBJ2-1; 13 nucleotides align to TRBD2. The trim removed 3 bases at V and 9 bases at J, leaving 4 bases unmatched. The CDR3 consists of 15 residues. Germline V lookup: CDR1 KGHDR, CDR2 SFDVKD. The CDR3: CATSDATSGRFEQFF. For the CDR3, the DNA is TGTGCCACCAGTGATGCGACTAGCGGGAGGTTTGAGCAGTTCTTC.

The chain carries TRBV28 and TRBJ1-3; a weak D match, TRBD1 (6 bases). CDR1 is MDHEN, CDR2 SYDVKM, per germline. The CDR3 spans 15 residues. Between the trimmed V and J ends, which lost 5 bases and 2 bases, there was a span of 13 bases. CDR3 loop: CASSPRGGAGNTIYF. The CDR3 coding sequence is TGTGCCAGCAGTCCTCGGGGGGGCGCTGGAAACACCATATATTTT. The whole variable domain, filled in from reference TRBV28 and TRBJ1-3, reads DVKVTQSSRYLVKRTGEKVFLECVQDMDHENMFWYRQDPGLGLRLIYFSYDVKMKEKGDIPEGYSVSREKKERFSLILESASTNQTSMYLCASSPRGGAGNTIYFGEGSWLTVV.

The chain has TRBV7-2 and TRBJ2-1; 8 bases fit TRBD1. Germline CDR1 reads SGHTA; CDR2 reads FQGNSA. V lost 3 bases and J lost 1; bases outside the gene matches: 2. This CDR3 spans 15 amino acids. In DNA, the CDR3 is TGTGCCAGCAGCTTGGACAGGGCTTCCTACAATGAGCAGTTCTTC. Translation: CASSLDRASYNEQFF.

This chain connects TRBV7-9 to TRBJ2-1, with 9 bases aligning to TRBD2. V was clipped by 1 base and J by 5 bases; unmatched bases: 3. Looked up from germline, CDR1 is SEHNR and CDR2 is FQNEAQ (reference sequence). The length of the CDR3 is 15 residues. The CDR3 loop reads CASSLGLAVNNEQFF. For the CDR3, the DNA is TGTGCCAGCAGCTTAGGACTAGCGGTTAACAATGAGCAGTTCTTC.

The chain combines TRBV6-5 with TRBJ2-7; 13 bases are a match to TRBD2. This CDR3 has 15 residues. Trimming removed 6 bases from V and 2 bases from J; junction bases left unmatched: 4. Looked up from germline, CDR1 is MNHEY and CDR2 is SVGAGI. The CDR3 DNA follows: TGTGCCAGCAGCCTTACTAGCGGGAGGGCCTACGAGCAGTACTTC. It codes for CASSLTSGRAYEQYF.